This TCR beta chain was identified in a study of T-cell reconstitution after alpha-beta-depleted transplantation in children. Using unique molecular identifiers, the investigators prepared the TCRbeta library. TCRdb reanalysed the PCR reads using MiXCR and keeps one entry per CDR3 protein. Of hundreds of thousands of distinct CDR3 sequences detected, around 15% appear once; the ten largest clones hold 25% to 30%. Study outcomes and limitations: T-cell counts and diversity at one year following transplant were attributed mainly to newly produced T cells. High day-60 TCRbeta diversity in some patients came from surviving recipient T cells and thymic progenitors.

Germline CDR1 SGHAT, CDR2 FQNNGV. V lost 5 bases, J lost 6 bases, and 10 bases lay in between. The CDR3 is 13 amino acids. To note about this clonotype: Its target is unknown.

The chain joins TRBV11-2 to TRBJ2-2; no clear D. Here the sequenced sample was PBMCs, mostly from graft donor cells, taken 360 days after TCRalphabeta/CD19-depleted stem cell transplant. This receptor was obtained from a boy under two years old who had a stem cell transplant for Wiskott-Aldrich syndrome, so the T cells may come from the graft donor. The CDR3 loop reads CASSPLDPGELFF. The CDR3, as DNA: TGTGCCAGCAGCCCCCTGGATCCCGGGGAGCTGTTTTTT.